This entry concerns a single TCR beta chain. The CDR3 end is not reached by the read, which stops 3 residues before it; the germline J gene fills it in. The data were taken from a study of T cells in women clearing cervical HPV infection. There are 13 residues in the CDR3. Germline loops: CDR1 MNHNS, CDR2 SASEGT. TCRdb keeps only in-frame clones here, not all; method: immunoSEQ multiplex PCR. The listing records tens of thousands of clones. This chain uses TRBV6-1 with TRBJ1-1, with unresolved D. Specimen: blood buffy coat. This TCR derives from a woman between 18 and 70 years old with a cervical HPV16 infection that either progressed to CIN3+ or cleared (not recorded which). The CDR3 spells CASSEGTEREAFF. The sequenced part of the CDR3 DNA is TGTGCCAGCAGTGAAGGCACAGAGAGGGAA.